This T cell receptor beta chain was profiled in a study of T cell responses to AZD1222 COVID-19 vaccine. This clone was found a few times. Its specificity is not known. The repertoire was sequenced with immunoSEQ multiplex PCR; TCRdb's copy has only in-frame clones and lacks some. The repertoire holds around 150,000 clones, with 88% as singletons. Study results and caveats: Spike-specific TCR breadth rose after two AZD1222 doses, and depth rose as well. Only after the peak T cell response were repertoires sampled. Vaccine-associated CD4 TCRs ranged over spike, dominating at 160-218 and 743-854. The donor group comprised mostly white British people and more females; the analysis possibly underestimated clonal diversity.

Germline loops: CDR1 SGHRS, CDR2 YFSETQ. The CDR3 is made up of 14 amino acids. With 4 bases removed from V and 5 bases from J, the gap between germline ends came to 15 bases. The input for sequencing was peripheral blood, taken on day 0 of AZD1222 vaccination. The rearrangement links TRBV5-1 to TRBJ2-5; D is perhaps TRBD2 (6 bases). The TCR was taken from an adult in good health. The CDR3 coding sequence is TGCGCCAGCAGCCGCTCGGGGGAGAGGGAGACCCAGTACTTC. It yields the protein CASSRSGERETQYF.